This entry lists 23 T cell receptor beta chains sequenced from one sample in a study of T cells in Graves' hyperthyroidism and ophthalmopathy. RNA transcripts served as the template for amplifying TCR beta CDR3 regions. The HTBI set primed first-round TCR CDR3 RT-PCR. TCRdb re-analysed the multiplex PCR reads in MiXCR, keeping a single row per CDR3 protein. The sample comprises under 400,000 distinct CDR3 sequences, over 15% of which are singletons, and about 49% rests with the top ten. The sample consisted of blood. The receptors were sampled from a woman in her forties or fifties with Graves' hyperthyroidism.

This clonotype was seen at least ten times. The chain has TRBV30 and TRBJ1-4; D ambiguous. Germline loops: CDR1 GTSNPN, CDR2 SVGIG (reference sequence). The CDR3 totals 12 residues. V lost 0 bases, J lost 11 bases, and 10 bases lay in between. The CDR3 reads CAWSVIREKLFF. The CDR3 DNA is TGTGCCTGGAGTGTAATAAGGGAGAAACTGTTTTTT. The full variable domain, completed using reference TRBV30 and TRBJ1-4, is SQTIHQWPATLVQPVGSPLSLECTVEGTSNPNLYWYRQAAGRGLQLLFYSVGIGQISSEVPQNLSASRPQDRQFILSSKKLLLSDSGFYLCAWSVIREKLFFGSGTQLSVL.

This sequence joins TRBV6-1 and TRBJ1-1; D is perhaps TRBD1 (5 bases). The CDR3 covers 18 residues. V lost 0 bases and J lost 4, with 21 bases in between. Germline V gives CDR1 MNHNS, CDR2 SASEGT. The chain's CDR3 is CASSEALQGVYWGTEAFF. The CDR3 bases are TGTGCCAGCAGTGAAGCGCTTCAAGGGGTCTATTGGGGCACTGAAGCTTTCTTT.

In the case of this clonotype: This may stem from a read error, because a much larger clone lies one nucleotide away. V is TRBV18 and J is TRBJ2-1, with TRBD1 matching 7 bases. Germline values: CDR1 KGHSH, CDR2 LQKENI. CDR3 length: 14 residues. This CDR3 is CASSPGQNYNEQLF. CDR3 nucleotide sequence: TGTGCCAGCTCACCGGGACAGAACTACAATGAGCAGCTCTTC.

The chain joins TRBV10-1 to TRBJ2-5; D perhaps matches TRBD2 (5 bases). The CDR3 is 16 amino acids. Looked up from germline, CDR1 is WNHNN and CDR2 is SYGVQD (reference sequence). Trimming removed 9 bases at V and 2 bases at J, with 22 bases between. The CDR3 is CASIPIILATQETQYF. CDR3 DNA sequence: TGCGCCAGTATTCCGATTATTTTAGCGACTCAAGAGACCCAGTACTTC.

In regard to this clonotype: This may arise from a read error, as a much more abundant clone is one base away. This sequence joins TRBV20-1 and TRBJ2-1, with D perhaps matching TRBD2 (6 bases). CDR1 and CDR2 from the germline V gene are DFQATT and SNEGSKA (reference sequence). This CDR3 comprises 12 residues. V was trimmed by 4 bases and J by 10 bases, leaving 14 bases between them. The CDR3 protein is CSAIPGVNEQFF. The CDR3 coding sequence is TGCAGTGCTATCCCGGGGGTGAACGAGCAGTTCTTC.

This clonotype has at least ten counts. At one boundary the junction diverges from the germline segment, which might be a read error. V gene TRBV12-3 or TRBV12-4 combines with J gene TRBJ2-5; D remains unclear. The CDR3 has 12 amino acids. CDR3 DNA: TGTGCCAGCAGCTTAGGCCAAGAGACCCAGTACTTC. Its translation: CASSLGQETQYF.

There are many counts of this clonotype. The V and J genes are TRBV5-8 and TRBJ2-3, with D possibly being TRBD1 or TRBD2 (5 bases each). The V and J ends lost 0 bases and 6 bases respectively, with 14 bases between them. This CDR3 region has 15 residues. Germline V gene data show CDR1 as SGHTS and CDR2 as YDEGEE. This CDR3 reads CASSLDLPGADTQYF. The CDR3 nucleotides read TGTGCCAGCAGCTTGGACCTGCCCGGGGCGGATACGCAGTATTTT.

Turning to this clonotype: One base away lies a much larger clone, so this may be a sequencing read error. This chain joins TRBV10-1 and TRBJ2-7; D is unresolved. Deletions cut 3 bases from V and 6 bases from J, with 9 bases between. Germline values: CDR1 WNHNN, CDR2 SYGVQD (reference sequence). The CDR3 length is 12 residues. This chain's CDR3 is CASSDDFGEQYF. For the CDR3, the DNA is TGCGCCAGCAGTGACGATTTCGGCGAGCAGTACTTC.

This clonotype was observed many times. This chain links TRBV20-1 with TRBJ2-7; D gene unclear. CDR1 and CDR2 from the germline V gene are DFQATT and SNEGSKA (reference sequence). The CDR3 totals 11 residues. The V end lost 6 bases, the J end lost 5 bases, and 11 bases lay between the germline ends. CDR3 amino acids: CSALPRNEQYF. The CDR3 DNA is TGCAGTGCCTTACCCCGTAACGAGCAGTACTTC.

The chain recombines TRBV9 with TRBJ2-5, with TRBD2 identical over 8 bases. CDR1 and CDR2 (germline): SGDLS, YYNGEE. Unmatched junction bases numbered 7, after V lost 0 bases and J lost 6 bases. The CDR3 totals 15 residues. CDR3 loop: CASSVGGGLTKTQYF. CDR3 nucleotide sequence: TGTGCCAGCAGCGTAGGCGGGGGGCTTACAAAGACCCAGTACTTC.

This clonotype has more than one count but fewer than ten. V and J are TRBV6-1 and TRBJ2-6; 7 positions agree with TRBD1. V lost 5 bases to trimming and J lost 0 bases; unmatched junction nucleotides: 4. The germline V gene encodes CDR1 MNHNS and CDR2 SASEGT. CDR3 length equals 16 residues. DNA for the CDR3: TGTGCCAGCAGTTCCTGGGACAGCTCTGGGGCCAACGTCCTGACTTTC. Translation gives CASSSWDSSGANVLTF.

This clonotype was seen at least ten times. V usage is TRBV2 and J usage is TRBJ1-1; the D gene is possibly TRBD1 (6 bases). The CDR3 has 15 amino acids. V was cut by 8 bases and J by 1 base, with 17 bases left in between. Germline V gives CDR1 SNHLY, CDR2 FYNNEI. The CDR3 spells CASLWGPGENTEAFF. CDR3 DNA sequence: TGTGCCAGCCTTTGGGGTCCAGGGGAGAACACTGAAGCTTTCTTT.

This clonotype came up many times. The chain couples TRBV6-1 to TRBJ2-3, with D possibly TRBD2 on 7 matching bases. The V end lost 10 bases, the J end lost 2 bases, and 28 bases lay between the germline ends. This CDR3 region has 18 residues. Germline V gives CDR1 MNHNS, CDR2 SASEGT. CDR3 DNA sequence: TGTGCCATCCCCCCGGCGGGGGCAGCAGGGAGGCCCACAGATACGCAGTATTTT. Residues: CAIPPAGAAGRPTDTQYF.

The chain recombines TRBV30 with TRBJ2-5, with 10 bases that match TRBD2. Trimming cost V 4 bases and J 1 base; bases outside gene matches: 3. This CDR3 spans 14 amino acids. Germline V gives CDR1 GTSNPN, CDR2 SVGIG (reference sequence). In DNA form, the CDR3 reads TGTGCCTGGAACCCTAGCGGGGGCCAAGAGACCCAGTACTTC. This translates into CAWNPSGGQETQYF.

This clonotype was seen ten or more times. This sequence joins TRBV5-1 and TRBJ1-1; D ambiguous. Germline V gives CDR1 SGHRS, CDR2 YFSETQ. This CDR3 has 13 residues. Trimming cost V 0 bases and J 0 bases, with 3 bases left between them. CDR3 DNA: TGCGCCAGCAGCTTGGCGGTGAACACTGAAGCTTTCTTT. Amino acids: CASSLAVNTEAFF. The variable domain in full, with the rest retrieved from reference TRBV5-1 and TRBJ1-1, is KAGVTQTPRYLIKTRGQQVTLSCSPISGHRSVSWYQQTPGQGLQFLFEYFSETQRNKGNFPGRFSGRQFSNSRSEMNVSTLELGDSALYLCASSLAVNTEAFFGQGTRLTVV.

The sample holds a few counts of this clonotype. The chain is built from TRBV20-1 and TRBJ1-5, with D maybe TRBD1 (5 bases). This CDR3 is built from 14 residues. The V end lost 0 bases, the J end lost 6 bases, and 12 bases lay between the germline ends. Germline V CDR1 and CDR2: DFQATT, SNEGSKA (reference sequence). The CDR3 region is CSAREKTVLQPQHF. CDR3 bases: TGCAGTGCTAGAGAGAAGACAGTTCTTCAGCCCCAGCATTTT.

This clonotype was recorded a few times. The rearrangement links TRBV5-8 to TRBJ2-5; 10 nucleotides match TRBD1. V lost 10 bases to trimming and J lost 5 bases; unmatched junction nucleotides: 8. The CDR3 is 13 amino acids. Germline CDR1 SGHTS, CDR2 YDEGEE. The CDR3 bases are TGTGCCGCACTGAGGACAGGGGGGGAGACCCAGTACTTC. It encodes CAALRTGGETQYF.

The J gene is TRBJ2-1, the V gene TRBV20-1, with TRBD1 identical over 8 bases. Unmatched junction bases numbered 8, after V lost 1 base and J lost 9 bases. The CDR3 extends over 14 amino acids. Germline lookup yields CDR1 DFQATT and CDR2 SNEGSKA (reference sequence). The CDR3 region has the DNA TGCAGTGCTAGAGCTGCGACAGGGGAGCCTGAGCAGTTCTTC. It codes for CSARAATGEPEQFF.

This chain links TRBV6-5 with TRBJ1-4; 8 positions match TRBD1. CDR1 and CDR2 (germline): MNHEY, SVGAGI. V shed 2 bases and J 10 bases; nucleotides not matched to a gene: 15. The CDR3 sequence is 17 residues long. For the CDR3, the DNA is TGTGCCAGCAGTTACGTCTACAGGGGGACCTCGGGAGTAAAACTGTTTTTT. Its translation: CASSYVYRGTSGVKLFF.

This clonotype turned up a few times. This chain joins TRBV28 and TRBJ1-5; the match to TRBD1 covers 7 bases. With V trimmed by 1 base and J by 1 base, 7 bases remained unmatched. Per germline, CDR1 MDHEN and CDR2 SYDVKM. The CDR3 totals 17 residues. The CDR3: CASSLYLGQESNQPQHF. Here the CDR3 DNA reads TGTGCCAGCAGTTTATACCTTGGACAGGAAAGCAATCAGCCCCAGCATTTT.

This clonotype was detected many times. This rearrangement joins TRBV11-2 to TRBJ2-3, with TRBD1 as a possible D gene (5 bases). The CDR3 is made up of 15 amino acids. Germline CDR1 and CDR2: SGHAT and FQNNGV. Trimming left V 0 bases short and J 7 bases short, with 14 bases between. The CDR3 DNA reads as TGTGCCAGCAGCTTAGATTGGGGCCCAGTAAATACGCAGTATTTT. Amino acid sequence: CASSLDWGPVNTQYF. The whole variable domain, remainder taken from reference TRBV11-2 and TRBJ2-3, is EAGVAQSPRYKIIEKRQSVAFWCNPISGHATLYWYQQILGQGPKLLIQFQNNGVVDDSQLPKDRFSAERLKGVDSTLKIQPAKLEDSAVYLCASSLDWGPVNTQYFGPGTRLTVL.

The chain couples TRBV12-3 or TRBV12-4 to TRBJ2-4; D is possibly TRBD1 or TRBD2 (6 bases each). This CDR3 has 14 residues. V dropped 1 base and J dropped 6 bases, with 10 bases sitting between them. CDR3 in amino acids: CASSLVEGGNIQYF. The CDR3 DNA follows: TGTGCCAGCAGTTTAGTTGAGGGGGGAAACATTCAGTACTTC.

Ten or more counts support this clonotype. V gene TRBV28 combines with J gene TRBJ2-7; D is possibly TRBD1 or TRBD2 (6 bases each). Germline loops: CDR1 MDHEN, CDR2 SYDVKM. V gave up 2 bases and J gave up 0 bases, with 8 bases separating them. The CDR3 spans 14 residues. CDR3 region: CASSLGGGSYEQYV. The CDR3 nucleotides read TGTGCCAGCAGTTTAGGAGGGGGCTCCTACGAGCAGTACGTC.